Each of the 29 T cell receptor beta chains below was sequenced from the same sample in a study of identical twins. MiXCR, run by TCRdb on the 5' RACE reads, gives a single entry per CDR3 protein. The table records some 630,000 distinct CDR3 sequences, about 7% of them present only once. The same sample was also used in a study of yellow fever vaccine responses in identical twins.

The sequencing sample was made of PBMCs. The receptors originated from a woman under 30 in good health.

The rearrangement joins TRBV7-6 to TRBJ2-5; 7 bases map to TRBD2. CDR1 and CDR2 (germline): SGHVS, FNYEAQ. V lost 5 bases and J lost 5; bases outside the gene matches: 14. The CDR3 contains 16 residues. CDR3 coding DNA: TGTGCCAGCAGCCACAAGGGACTACCGGGGGGTGAGACCCAGTACTTC. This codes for CASSHKGLPGGETQYF. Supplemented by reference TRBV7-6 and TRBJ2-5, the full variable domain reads GAGVSQSPRYKVTKRGQDVALRCDPISGHVSLYWYRQALGQGPEFLTYFNYEAQQDKSGLPNDRFSAERPEGSISTLTIQRTEQRDSAMYRCASSHKGLPGGETQYFGPGTRLLVL.

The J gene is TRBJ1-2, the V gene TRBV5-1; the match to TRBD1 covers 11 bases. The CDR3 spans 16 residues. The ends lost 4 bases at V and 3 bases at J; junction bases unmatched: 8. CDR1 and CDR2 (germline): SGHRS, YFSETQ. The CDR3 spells CASSPGGQGAYYGYTF. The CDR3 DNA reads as TGCGCCAGCAGCCCAGGTGGACAGGGGGCCTACTATGGCTACACCTTC.

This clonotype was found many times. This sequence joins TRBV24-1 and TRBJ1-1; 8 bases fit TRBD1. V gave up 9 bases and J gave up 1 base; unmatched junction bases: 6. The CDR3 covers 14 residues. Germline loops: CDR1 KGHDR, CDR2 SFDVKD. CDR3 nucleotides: TGTGCCACCTCATCCGGGACAGGGAACACTGAAGCTTTCTTT. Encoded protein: CATSSGTGNTEAFF.

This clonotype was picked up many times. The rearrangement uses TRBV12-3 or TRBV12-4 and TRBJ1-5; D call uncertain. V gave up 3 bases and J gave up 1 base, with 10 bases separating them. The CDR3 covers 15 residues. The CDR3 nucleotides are TGTGCCAGCAGTTTTGCGTCGCTAAGCAATCAGCCCCAGCATTTT. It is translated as CASSFASLSNQPQHF.

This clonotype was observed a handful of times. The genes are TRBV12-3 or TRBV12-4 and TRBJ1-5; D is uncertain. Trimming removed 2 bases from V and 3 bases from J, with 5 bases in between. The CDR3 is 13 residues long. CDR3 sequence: CASSLLVNQPQHF. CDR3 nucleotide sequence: TGTGCCAGCAGTTTACTAGTCAATCAGCCCCAGCATTTT.

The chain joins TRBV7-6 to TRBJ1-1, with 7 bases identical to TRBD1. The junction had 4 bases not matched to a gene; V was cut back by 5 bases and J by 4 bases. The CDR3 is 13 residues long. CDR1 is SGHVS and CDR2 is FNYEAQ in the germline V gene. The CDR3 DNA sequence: TGTGCCAGCAGCGCCGGGACAGTCACTGAAGCTTTCTTT. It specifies CASSAGTVTEAFF.

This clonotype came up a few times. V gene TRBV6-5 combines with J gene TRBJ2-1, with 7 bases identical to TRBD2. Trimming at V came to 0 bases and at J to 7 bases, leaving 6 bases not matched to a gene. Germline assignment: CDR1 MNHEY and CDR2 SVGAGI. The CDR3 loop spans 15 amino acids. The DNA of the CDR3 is TGTGCCAGCAGTTACTCTGCGGGAGCGGCTAATGAGCAGTTCTTC. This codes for CASSYSAGAANEQFF.

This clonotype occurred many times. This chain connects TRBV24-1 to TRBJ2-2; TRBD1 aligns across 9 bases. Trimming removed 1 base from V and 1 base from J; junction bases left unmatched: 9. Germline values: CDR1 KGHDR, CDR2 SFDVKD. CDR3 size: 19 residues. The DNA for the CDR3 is TGTGCCACCAGTGATTTAACCGCCGGACAGGGGAAGAACACCGGGGAGCTGTTTTTT. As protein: CATSDLTAGQGKNTGELFF.

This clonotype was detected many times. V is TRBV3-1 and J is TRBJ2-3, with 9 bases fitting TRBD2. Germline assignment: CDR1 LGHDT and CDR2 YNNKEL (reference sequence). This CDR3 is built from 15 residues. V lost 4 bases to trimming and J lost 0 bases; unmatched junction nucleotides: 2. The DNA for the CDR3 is TGTGCCAGCAGCCTTGGGACTAGCAGCACAGATACGCAGTATTTT. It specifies CASSLGTSSTDTQYF.

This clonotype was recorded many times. The CDR3 coding sequence is TGCGCCAGCAGCTTGTGGCAGCAAGAGACCCAGTACTTC. It codes for CASSLWQQETQYF. The chain joins TRBV5-1 to TRBJ2-5; D is unclear. Trimming took off 1 base at V and 2 bases at J, with 6 bases between the two ends. The CDR3 covers 13 residues. The V gene's germline CDR1 is SGHRS and CDR2 YFSETQ.

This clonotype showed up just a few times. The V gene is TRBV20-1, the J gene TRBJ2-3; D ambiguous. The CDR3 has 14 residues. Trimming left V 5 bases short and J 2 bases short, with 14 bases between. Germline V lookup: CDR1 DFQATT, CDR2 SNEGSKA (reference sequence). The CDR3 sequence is CSAPPESLTDTQYF. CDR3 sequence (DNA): TGCAGTGCTCCCCCTGAGAGCCTCACAGATACGCAGTATTTT.

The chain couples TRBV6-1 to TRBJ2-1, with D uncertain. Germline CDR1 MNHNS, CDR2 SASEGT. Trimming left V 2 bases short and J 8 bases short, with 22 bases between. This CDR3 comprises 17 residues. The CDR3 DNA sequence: TGTGCCAGCAGTGAAAGCTCGTTAGGGTATCCGGTATATGAGCAGTTCTTC. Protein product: CASSESSLGYPVYEQFF.

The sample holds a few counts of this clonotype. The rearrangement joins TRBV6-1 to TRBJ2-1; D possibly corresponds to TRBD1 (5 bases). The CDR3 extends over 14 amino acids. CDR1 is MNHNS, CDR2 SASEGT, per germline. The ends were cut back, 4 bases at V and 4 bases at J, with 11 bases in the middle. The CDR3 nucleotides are TGTGCCAGCAGTGGGCCAGGGTTTTACAATGAGCAGTTCTTC. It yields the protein CASSGPGFYNEQFF.

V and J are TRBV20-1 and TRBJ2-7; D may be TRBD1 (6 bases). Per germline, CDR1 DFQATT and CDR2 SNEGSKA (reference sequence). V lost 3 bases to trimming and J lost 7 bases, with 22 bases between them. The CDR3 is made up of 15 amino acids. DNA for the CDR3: TGCAGTGCTAGGAAGACAGGAGATACCTCTCGGGAGCAGTACGTC. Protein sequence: CSARKTGDTSREQYV.

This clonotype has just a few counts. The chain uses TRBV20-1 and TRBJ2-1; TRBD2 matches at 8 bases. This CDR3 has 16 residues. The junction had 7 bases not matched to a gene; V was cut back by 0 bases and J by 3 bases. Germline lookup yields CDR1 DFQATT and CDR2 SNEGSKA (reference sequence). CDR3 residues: CSARDAGTSDYNEQFF. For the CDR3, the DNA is TGCAGTGCTAGAGACGCCGGGACTAGTGACTACAATGAGCAGTTCTTC.

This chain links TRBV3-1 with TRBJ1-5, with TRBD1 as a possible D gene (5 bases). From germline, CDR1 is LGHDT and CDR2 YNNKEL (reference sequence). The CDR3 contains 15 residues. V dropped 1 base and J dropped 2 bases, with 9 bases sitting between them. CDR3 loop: CASSQGGVGNQPQHF. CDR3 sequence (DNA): TGTGCCAGCAGCCAAGGGGGGGTTGGCAATCAGCCCCAGCATTTT.

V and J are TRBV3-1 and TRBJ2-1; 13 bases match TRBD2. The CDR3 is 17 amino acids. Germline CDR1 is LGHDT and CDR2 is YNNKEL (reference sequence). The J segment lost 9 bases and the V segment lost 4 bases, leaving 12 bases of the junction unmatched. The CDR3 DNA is TGTGCCAGCAGCCCTACGAAAACTAGCGGGGGGGCCACTGAGCAGTTCTTC. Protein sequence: CASSPTKTSGGATEQFF.

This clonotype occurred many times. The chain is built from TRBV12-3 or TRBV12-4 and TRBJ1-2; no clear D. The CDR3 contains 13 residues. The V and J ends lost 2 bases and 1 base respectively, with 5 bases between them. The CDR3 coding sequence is TGTGCCAGCAGTTTAAACAGTAACTATGGCTACACCTTC. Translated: CASSLNSNYGYTF.

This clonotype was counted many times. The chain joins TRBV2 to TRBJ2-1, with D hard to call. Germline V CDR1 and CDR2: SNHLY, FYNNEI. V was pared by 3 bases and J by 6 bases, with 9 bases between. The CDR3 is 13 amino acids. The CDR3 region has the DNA TGTGCCAGCAGTGATTCGGCTGCCAATGAGCAGTTCTTC. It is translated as CASSDSAANEQFF.

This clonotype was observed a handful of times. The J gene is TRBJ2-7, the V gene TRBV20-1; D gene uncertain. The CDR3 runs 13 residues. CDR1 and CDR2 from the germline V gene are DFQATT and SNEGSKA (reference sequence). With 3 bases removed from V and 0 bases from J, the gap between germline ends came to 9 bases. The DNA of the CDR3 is TGCAGTGCTAGTCACCCCCTCTCCTACGAGCAGTACTTC. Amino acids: CSASHPLSYEQYF.

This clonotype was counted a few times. Here the CDR3 reads CASSLFDSCGTNRREFF. CDR3 sequence (DNA): TGTGCCAGCAGTTTATTTGATTCGTGTGGGACAAACCGTCGGGAGTTCTTC. This chain links TRBV28 with TRBJ2-1, with a possible D match to TRBD1 (6 bases). The CDR3 runs 17 residues. Germline V gives CDR1 MDHEN, CDR2 SYDVKM. V lost 1 base, J lost 14 bases, and 27 bases lay in between.

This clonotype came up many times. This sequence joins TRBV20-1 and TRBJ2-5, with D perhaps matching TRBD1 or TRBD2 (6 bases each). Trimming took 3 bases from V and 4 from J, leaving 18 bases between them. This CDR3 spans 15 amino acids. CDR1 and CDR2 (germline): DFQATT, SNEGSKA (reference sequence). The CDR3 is CSASAVWGAGETQYF. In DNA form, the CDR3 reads TGCAGTGCTAGCGCTGTTTGGGGGGCAGGAGAGACCCAGTACTTC.

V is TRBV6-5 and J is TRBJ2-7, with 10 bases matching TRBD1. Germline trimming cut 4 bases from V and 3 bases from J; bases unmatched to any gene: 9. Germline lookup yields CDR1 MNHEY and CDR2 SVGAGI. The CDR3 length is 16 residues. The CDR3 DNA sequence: TGTGCCAGCAGTTCCCGAAGGGACAGGGGACTCTACGAGCAGTACTTC. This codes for CASSSRRDRGLYEQYF.

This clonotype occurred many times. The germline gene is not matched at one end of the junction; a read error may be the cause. The CDR3: CASSLGPKDTQYF. CDR3 in DNA: TGTGCCAGCAGCTTAGGCCCCAAAGACACCCAGTACTTC. The rearrangement joins TRBV7-2 to TRBJ2-5; the D is unclear. In germline, CDR1 is SGHTA, CDR2 FQGNSA. The CDR3 consists of 13 residues. Complete variable domain (other parts from reference TRBV7-2 and TRBJ2-5): GAGVSQSPSNKVTEKGKDVELRCDPISGHTALYWYRQSLGQGLEFLIYFQGNSAPDKSGLPSDRFSAERTGGSVSTLTIQRTQQEDSAVYLCASSLGPKDTQYFGPGTRLLVL.

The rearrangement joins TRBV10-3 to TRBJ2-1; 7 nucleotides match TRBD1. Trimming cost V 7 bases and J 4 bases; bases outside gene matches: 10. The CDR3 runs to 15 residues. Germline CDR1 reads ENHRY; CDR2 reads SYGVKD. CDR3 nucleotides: TGTGCCATCAAGGACAGGCAAGTGTCATACAATGAGCAGTTCTTC. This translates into CAIKDRQVSYNEQFF.

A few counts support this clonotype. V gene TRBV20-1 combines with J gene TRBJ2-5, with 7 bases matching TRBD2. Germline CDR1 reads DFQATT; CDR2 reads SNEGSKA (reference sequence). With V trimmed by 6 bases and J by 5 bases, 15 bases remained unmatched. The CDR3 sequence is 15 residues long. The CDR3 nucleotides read TGCAGTGCCGCGGCCGGGGGGACCTATGATGAGACCCAGTACTTC. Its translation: CSAAAGGTYDETQYF.

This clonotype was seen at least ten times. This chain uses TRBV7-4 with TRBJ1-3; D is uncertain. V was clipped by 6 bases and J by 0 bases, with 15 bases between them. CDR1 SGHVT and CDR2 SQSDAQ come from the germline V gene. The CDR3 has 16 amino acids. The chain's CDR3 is CASRTYTLSSGNTIYF. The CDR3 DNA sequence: TGTGCCAGCAGGACTTATACTCTCAGCTCTGGAAACACCATATATTTT.

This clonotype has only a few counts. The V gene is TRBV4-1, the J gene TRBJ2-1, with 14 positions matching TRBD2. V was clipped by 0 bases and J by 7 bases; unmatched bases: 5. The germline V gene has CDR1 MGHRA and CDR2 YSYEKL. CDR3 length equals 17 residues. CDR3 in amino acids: CASSQDTGLAGVNEQFF. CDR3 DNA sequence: TGCGCCAGCAGCCAAGACACGGGACTAGCGGGGGTTAATGAGCAGTTCTTC.

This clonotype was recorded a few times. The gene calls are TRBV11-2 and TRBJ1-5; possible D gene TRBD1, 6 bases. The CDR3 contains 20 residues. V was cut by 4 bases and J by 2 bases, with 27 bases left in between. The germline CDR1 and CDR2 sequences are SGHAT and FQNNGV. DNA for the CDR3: TGTGCCAGCAGCTCGCTAAGCAACACCTCACAGGGTAATGGCAATCAGCCCCAGCATTTT. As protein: CASSSLSNTSQGNGNQPQHF.